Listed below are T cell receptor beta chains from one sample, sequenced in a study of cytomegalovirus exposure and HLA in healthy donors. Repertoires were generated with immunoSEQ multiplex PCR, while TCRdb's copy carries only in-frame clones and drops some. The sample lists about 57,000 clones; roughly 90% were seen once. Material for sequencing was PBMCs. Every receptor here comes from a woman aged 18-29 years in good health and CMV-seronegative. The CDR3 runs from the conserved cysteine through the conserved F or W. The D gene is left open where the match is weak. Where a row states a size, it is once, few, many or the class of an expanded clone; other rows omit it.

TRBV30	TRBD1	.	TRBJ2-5	TGTGCCTGGGCGACAGGGGGTTTGCAAGAGACCCAGTACTTC	CAWATGGLQETQYF
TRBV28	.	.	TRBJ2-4	TGTGCCAGCAGTGACACGGGACACAAAAACATTCAGTACTTC	CASSDTGHKNIQYF
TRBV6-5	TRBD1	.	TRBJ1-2	TGTGCCAGCAGTAGGAACCCGGGACAGGGCTGGGGCTACACCTTC	CASSRNPGQGWGYTF
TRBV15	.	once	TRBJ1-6	TGTGCCACCAGCAAGACGACAAGCCCAGATTCACCCCTCCACTTT	CATSKTTSPDSPLHF
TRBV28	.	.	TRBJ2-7	TGTGCCAGCAGGTCGGGGGGCTTAATATCTCACTCCTACGAGCAGTACTTC	CASRSGGLISHSYEQYF
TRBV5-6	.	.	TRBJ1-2	TGTGCCAGCAGCTTGGAGTCGGGGATAGGGGGCTACACCTTC	CASSLESGIGGYTF
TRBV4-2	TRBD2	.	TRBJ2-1	TGTGCCAGCAGCCATTCCGGGACTAGCTCCTACAATGAGCAGTTCTTC	CASSHSGTSSYNEQFF
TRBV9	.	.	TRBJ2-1	TGTGCCAGCGTGGGGGCTAGCAATGAGCAGTTCTTC	CASVGASNEQFF
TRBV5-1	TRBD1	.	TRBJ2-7	TGCGCCAGCAGCGCCGCCGCCAGACAGGGCTACGAGCAGTACTTC	CASSAAARQGYEQYF
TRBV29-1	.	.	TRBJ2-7	TGCAGCGTTGCTGACAGATTCTCCTACGAGCAGTACTTC	CSVADRFSYEQYF
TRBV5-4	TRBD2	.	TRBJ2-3	TGTGCTAGCGGGAGGTCGGATACGCAGTATTTT	CASGRSDTQYF
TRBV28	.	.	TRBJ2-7	TGTGCCAGCAGTTTCGGACAGGGAGGGTTCGACGAGCAGTACTTC	CASSFGQGGFDEQYF
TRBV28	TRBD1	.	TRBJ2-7	TGTGCCAGCAGTTCATCCGGGACAGGGGGCCACGAGCAGTACTTC	CASSSSGTGGHEQYF
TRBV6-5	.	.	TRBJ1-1	TGTGCCAGCAGCTCCGGACACGGCATAGCTGAAGCTTTCTTT	CASSSGHGIAEAFF
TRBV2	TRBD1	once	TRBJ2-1	TGTGCCAGCAGTCCCCAGGGGGCCCCGGACAATGAGCAGTTCTTC	CASSPQGAPDNEQFF
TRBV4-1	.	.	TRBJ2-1	TGCGCCAGCAGCCAAGTAAAGGGGAACTCCTACAATGAGCAGTTCTTC	CASSQVKGNSYNEQFF
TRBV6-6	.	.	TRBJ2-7	TGTGCCAGCAACTGGGGCTCGGCCTCCTACGAGCAGTACTTC	CASNWGSASYEQYF
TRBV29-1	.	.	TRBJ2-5	TGCAGCGTTGGCTTCAGGGAGACCCAGTACTTC	CSVGFRETQYF
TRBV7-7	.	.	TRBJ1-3	TGTGCCAGCAGCCGTGACAGGAGCTCTGGAAACACCATATATTTT	CASSRDRSSGNTIYF
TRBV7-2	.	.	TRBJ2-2	TGTGCCAGCAGCCCTCAGTCCAGTCAGAACACCGGGGAGCTGTTTTTT	CASSPQSSQNTGELFF
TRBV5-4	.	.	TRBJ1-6	TGTGCCAGCAGCTTGGGCATCCAGCGAGATTCACCCCTCCACTTT	CASSLGIQRDSPLHF
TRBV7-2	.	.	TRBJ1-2	TGTGCCAGCAGCCTACAGGGTGGGGCTAACTATGGCTACACCTTC	CASSLQGGANYGYTF